These T cell receptor beta chains were read from a single sample in a study of CD8 T cells in ankylosing spondylitis. One entry per CDR3 protein results from TCRdb running MiXCR on the 5' RACE reads. The sample carries approximately 150,000 distinct CDR3 sequences, 9.8% recorded once. The sequenced material came from blood, either unsorted or a sorted T cell fraction (not recorded which). These TCRs come from a female donor with ankylosing spondylitis or in good health (not recorded which). CDR3s include the opening cysteine and the closing phenylalanine or tryptophan. Each record gives: D gene, clone size, J gene, V gene, CDR3 DNA, CDR3 protein. The D gene is left open where the match is weak. Clone size appears in some rows only: once, few, many, or a class for an expanded clone.

>TRBD2|many|TRBJ2-3|TRBV12-3/TRBV12-4
TGTGCCAGCAGTCCCAGCGGGAGGTCGGATACGCAGTATTTT
CASSPSGRSDTQYF
>NA|NA|TRBJ2-7|TRBV14
TGTGCCAGCAGCCAATTCCGCCGGGACGAGCAGTACTTC
CASSQFRRDEQYF
>NA|few|TRBJ2-7|TRBV7-2
TGTGCCAGCAGCTTTCGACGGACCTACGAGCAGTACTTC
CASSFRRTYEQYF
>TRBD1|many|TRBJ2-7|TRBV12-3/TRBV12-4
TGTGCCAGCGGAGGGACAGGGAGGCACGAGCAGTACTTC
CASGGTGRHEQYF
>NA|many|TRBJ2-7|TRBV25-1
TGTGCCAGCAGTGAATCCAGGGACGGCGAGCAGTACTTC
CASSESRDGEQYF
>TRBD2|NA|TRBJ2-2|TRBV5-6
TGTGCCAGCAGCGGGACTAGCGAGAACACCGGGGAGCTGTTTTTT
CASSGTSENTGELFF
>NA|few|TRBJ2-3|TRBV7-9
TGTGCCAGCAAGGGGATCAGCCCTGGGAGCACAGATACGCAGTATTTT
CASKGISPGSTDTQYF
>NA|NA|TRBJ2-1|TRBV6-1
TGTGCCAGCAGTGTAATGGCTGACTCCTACAATGAGCAGTTCTTC
CASSVMADSYNEQFF
>TRBD2|few|TRBJ2-1|TRBV4-2
TGTGCCAGCAGCCAGCGGGAGTGGCATGAGCAGTTCTTC
CASSQREWHEQFF
>NA|NA|TRBJ2-1|TRBV13
TGTGCCAGCAGCTTAGTCTCAGGCCCGTTCTTC
CASSLVSGPFF
>NA|NA|TRBJ2-3|TRBV28
TGTGCCAGCAGTTTGCAGCCCACAGATACGCAGTATTTT
CASSLQPTDTQYF
>NA|NA|TRBJ1-1|TRBV6-5
TGTGCCAGCAGTTCCGGTCGGAACACTGAAGCTTTCTTT
CASSSGRNTEAFF
>NA|NA|TRBJ2-1|TRBV28
TGTGCCAGCAGTTCACCAGAACACGCCTACAATGAGCAGTTCTTC
CASSSPEHAYNEQFF
>NA|many|TRBJ1-6|TRBV12-3/TRBV12-4
TGTGCCAGCAGTCCGGGACCCGGAGGAACTTCACCCCTCCACTTT
CASSPGPGGTSPLHF
>TRBD1|few|TRBJ2-1|TRBV7-9
TGTGCCAGCAGCCCAGGCGGGACAGGAGAATATGAGCAGTTCTTC
CASSPGGTGEYEQFF
>TRBD2|few|TRBJ2-7|TRBV9
TGTGCCAGCAGCGTAGGCGGGAGCCACTCCTACGAGCAGTACTTC
CASSVGGSHSYEQYF
>NA|NA|TRBJ2-1|TRBV9
TGTGCCAGCAGCTTTAGCGGAAAATACAATGAGCAGTTCTTC
CASSFSGKYNEQFF
>NA|few|TRBJ2-5|TRBV7-9
TGTGCCAGCAGCTTACCGGGGGCCCAACAAGAGACCCAGTACTTC
CASSLPGAQQETQYF
>TRBD1|NA|TRBJ2-7|TRBV2
TGTGCCAGCATCGGACAGGGGGCCTACGAGCAGTACTTC
CASIGQGAYEQYF
>TRBD1|few|TRBJ1-2|TRBV20-1
TGCAGTTCCCTACCGGGACAGGAGAACTATGGCTACACCTTC
CSSLPGQENYGYTF
>NA|NA|TRBJ2-7|TRBV11-2
TGTGCCAGCAGCTTCGGTGGGAGCATGGAGCAGTACTTC
CASSFGGSMEQYF
>NA|many|TRBJ2-3|TRBV2
TGTGCCAGCATTCCGGGACTCCGGGCCCCAGATACGCAGTATTTT
CASIPGLRAPDTQYF
>TRBD1|few|TRBJ2-7|TRBV27
TGTGCCAGCAGTTCCGGGACAGGGGAATTCGAGCAGTACTTC
CASSSGTGEFEQYF
>NA|NA|TRBJ2-1|TRBV12-3/TRBV12-4
TGTGCCAGCAGTTTGTTTTCGTCTCCGCGCTGGAATGAGCAGTTCTTC
CASSLFSSPRWNEQFF
>NA|NA|TRBJ2-2|TRBV4-3
TGCGCCAGCAGCCAAGAACCCGGGGAGCTGTTTTTT
CASSQEPGELFF
>NA|many|TRBJ2-7|TRBV20-1
TGCAGTGCTAGAGAGGGCAGAGGCCGGTACGAGCAGTACTTC
CSAREGRGRYEQYF
>NA|many|TRBJ1-5|TRBV7-9
TGTGCCAGCAGCTTCGGCGGGGCCAATCAGCCCCAGCATTTT
CASSFGGANQPQHF
>NA|many|TRBJ1-2|TRBV5-1
TGCGCCAGCAGTCAATCGGGGGTATACTATGGCTACACCTTC
CASSQSGVYYGYTF
>NA|NA|TRBJ2-3|TRBV29-1
TGCAGCGTTGAGACTCTTTCCACAGATACGCAGTATTTT
CSVETLSTDTQYF
>NA|NA|TRBJ2-7|TRBV28
TGTGCCAGCAGTTTCCCCTGGGACGAGCAGTACTTC
CASSFPWDEQYF
>NA|NA|TRBJ2-7|TRBV27
TGTGCCAGCAGTTTGGGCCGGATCTACGAGCAGTACTTC
CASSLGRIYEQYF
>NA|few|TRBJ2-1|TRBV15
TGTGCCACCAGCAGAGATCGAGCCGCCTACAATGAGCAGTTCTTC
CATSRDRAAYNEQFF
>TRBD1|NA|TRBJ2-7|TRBV7-9
TGTGCCAGCAGCGACAGGGAAGACCTCGAGCAGTACTTC
CASSDREDLEQYF
>NA|many|TRBJ2-1|TRBV10-3
TGTGCCATCAGTGATGTAGGCAGGAGAAATGAGCAGTTCTTC
CAISDVGRRNEQFF
>NA|NA|TRBJ2-7|TRBV11-2
TGTGCCAGCAGCACTCAGGGATCGGACGAGCAGTACTTC
CASSTQGSDEQYF
>TRBD1|large|TRBJ2-7|TRBV6-5
TGTGCCAGCAGTTACGACAGGGGGATCGAGCAGTACTTC
CASSYDRGIEQYF
>TRBD2|many|TRBJ2-1|TRBV4-3
TGCGCCAGCAGCCAAGATGAGACTAGCAGTTACAATGAGCAGTTCTTC
CASSQDETSSYNEQFF
>NA|few|TRBJ1-1|TRBV6-6
TGTGCCAGCTTCAGGGTTAGCACTGAAGCTTTCTTT
CASFRVSTEAFF
>NA|few|TRBJ2-7|TRBV5-4
TGTGCCAGCAGCTCCGCCGAGGCCACCTACGAGCAGTACTTC
CASSSAEATYEQYF
>NA|few|TRBJ2-7|TRBV4-3
TGCGCCAGCACCATCAAGGACGGGACCTCCTACGAGCAGTACTTC
CASTIKDGTSYEQYF
>NA|NA|TRBJ2-1|TRBV10-1
TGCGCCAGCAGTGAAAGGACGGGCGAGCAGTTCTTC
CASSERTGEQFF
>TRBD2|few|TRBJ2-4|TRBV20-1
TGCAGTGCTAGAGATGGGGGGGTGGGAGCCAAAAACATTCAGTACTTC
CSARDGGVGAKNIQYF
>NA|NA|TRBJ2-5|TRBV9
TGTGCCAGCAGCGTAGGAGGGGGGCTTCGAGAGACCCAGTACTTC
CASSVGGGLRETQYF
>NA|NA|TRBJ2-7|TRBV30
TGTGCCTGGACCCCGACCCCCCGGGACGAGCAGTACTTC
CAWTPTPRDEQYF
>NA|NA|TRBJ1-2|TRBV7-9
TGTGCCAGCAGCCCAACACAGAATCCCCGTGGCTACACCTTC
CASSPTQNPRGYTF
>NA|NA|TRBJ1-1|TRBV20-1
TGCAGTGCTGAAGGAAACACTGAAGCTTTCTTT
CSAEGNTEAFF
>TRBD2|many|TRBJ2-1|TRBV9
TGTGCCAGCAGCGTAGAGGATAGCGGGTACAACAATGAGCAGTTCTTC
CASSVEDSGYNNEQFF
>NA|NA|TRBJ2-7|TRBV5-1
TGCGCCAGCAGTATCTGGGCCCCCAGCGGTTACGAGCAGTACTTC
CASSIWAPSGYEQYF